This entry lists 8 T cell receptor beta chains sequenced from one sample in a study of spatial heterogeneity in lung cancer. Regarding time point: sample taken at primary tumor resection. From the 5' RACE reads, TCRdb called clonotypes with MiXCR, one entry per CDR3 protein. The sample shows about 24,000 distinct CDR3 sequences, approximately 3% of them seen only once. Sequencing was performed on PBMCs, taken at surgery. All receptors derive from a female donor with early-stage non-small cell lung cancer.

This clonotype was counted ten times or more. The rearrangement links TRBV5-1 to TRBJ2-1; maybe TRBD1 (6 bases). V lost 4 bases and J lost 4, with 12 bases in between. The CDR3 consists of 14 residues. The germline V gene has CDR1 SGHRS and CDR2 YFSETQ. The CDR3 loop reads CASSQNTGYNEQFF. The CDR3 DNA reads TGCGCCAGCAGCCAGAATACAGGGTACAATGAGCAGTTCTTC. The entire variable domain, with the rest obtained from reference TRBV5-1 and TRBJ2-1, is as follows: KAGVTQTPRYLIKTRGQQVTLSCSPISGHRSVSWYQQTPGQGLQFLFEYFSETQRNKGNFPGRFSGRQFSNSRSEMNVSTLELGDSALYLCASSQNTGYNEQFFGPGTRLTVL.

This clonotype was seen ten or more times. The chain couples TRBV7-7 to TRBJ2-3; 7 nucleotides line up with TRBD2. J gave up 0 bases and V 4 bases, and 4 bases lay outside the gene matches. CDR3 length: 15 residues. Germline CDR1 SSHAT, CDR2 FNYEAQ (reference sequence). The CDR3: CASSSGLGSTDTQYF. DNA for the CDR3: TGTGCCAGCAGCTCAGGACTAGGGAGCACAGATACGCAGTATTTT.

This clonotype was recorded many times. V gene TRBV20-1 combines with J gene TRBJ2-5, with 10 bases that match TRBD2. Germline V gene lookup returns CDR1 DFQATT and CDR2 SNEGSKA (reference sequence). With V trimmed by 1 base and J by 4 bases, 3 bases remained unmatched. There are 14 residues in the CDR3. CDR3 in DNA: TGCAGTGCTAGAGGGCTAGCGGGAGTAGAGACCCAGTACTTC. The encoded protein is CSARGLAGVETQYF.

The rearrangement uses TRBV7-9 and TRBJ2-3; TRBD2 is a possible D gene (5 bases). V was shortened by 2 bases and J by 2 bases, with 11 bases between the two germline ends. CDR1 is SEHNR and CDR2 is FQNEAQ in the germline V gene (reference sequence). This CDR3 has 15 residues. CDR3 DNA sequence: TGTGCCAGCAGCTTACGGAGCGGATCCACAGATACGCAGTATTTT. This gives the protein CASSLRSGSTDTQYF.

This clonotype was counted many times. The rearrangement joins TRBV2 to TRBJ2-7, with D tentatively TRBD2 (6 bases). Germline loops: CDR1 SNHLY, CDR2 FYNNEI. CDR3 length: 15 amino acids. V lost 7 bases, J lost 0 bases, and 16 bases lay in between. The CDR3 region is CASNLQGDFSYEQYF. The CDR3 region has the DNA TGTGCCAGCAACCTTCAAGGGGACTTCTCCTACGAGCAGTACTTC. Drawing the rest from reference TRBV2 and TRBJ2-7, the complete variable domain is EPEVTQTPSHQVTQMGQEVILRCVPISNHLYFYWYRQILGQKVEFLVSFYNNEISEKSEIFDDQFSVERPDGSNFTLKIRSTKLEDSAMYFCASNLQGDFSYEQYFGPGTRLTVT.

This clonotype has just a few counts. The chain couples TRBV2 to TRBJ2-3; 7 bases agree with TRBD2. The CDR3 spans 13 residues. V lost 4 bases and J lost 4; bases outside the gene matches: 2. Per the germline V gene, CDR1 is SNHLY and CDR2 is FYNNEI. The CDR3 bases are TGTGCCAGCAGTGGACTAGCCGCAGATACGCAGTATTTT. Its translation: CASSGLAADTQYF.

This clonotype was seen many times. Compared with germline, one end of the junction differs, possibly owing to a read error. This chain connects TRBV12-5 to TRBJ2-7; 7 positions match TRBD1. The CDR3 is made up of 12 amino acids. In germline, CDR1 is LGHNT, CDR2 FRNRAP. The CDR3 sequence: CASGLDLTGRRF. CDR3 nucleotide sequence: TGTGCTAGTGGTTTGGACCTGACAGGGCGCCGGTTC.

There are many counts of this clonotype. CDR3 loop: CSARTVDPYNEQFF. For the CDR3, the DNA is TGCAGTGCTAGAACCGTAGACCCCTACAATGAGCAGTTCTTC. The J gene is TRBJ2-1, the V gene TRBV20-1, with unresolved D. Per germline, CDR1 DFQATT and CDR2 SNEGSKA (reference sequence). The CDR3 totals 14 residues. Between the trimmed V and J ends, which lost 2 bases and 2 bases, there was a span of 10 bases.